This T cell receptor beta chain appears in the sequencing data of a study of T cells expressing NK-cell markers. Study findings and constraints: Six of the donors carried dominant NKG2C+ clonotypes that took up roughly 1.0-8% of their CD8+ T cells. A few of the donors also had these clonotypes leading their CD3+CD56-NKG2C+ fraction.

The authors made TCR beta cDNA libraries by 5'RACE template switching. This switching added a universal primer site and UMIs. With the 5' RACE reads reprocessed, TCRdb shows one record per CDR3 protein and no DNA. Recorded for this sample: about half a million distinct CDR3 sequences. This CDR3 has 14 amino acids. Germline loops: CDR1 SQVTM, CDR2 ANQGSEA. To note about this clonotype: The antigen remains undetermined.

V and J are TRBV29-1 and TRBJ2-5; the TCRdb call, TRBD1, lacks DNA for checking. The sequence came from a woman aged 45 to 65 in good health. Sequenced material: blood T cells: a sorted CD56 or NKG2C T cell subset, CD4+ or CD8+ T cells, or bulk PBMC T cells (not recorded which). The CDR3 is CSVSPRGLGETQYF.